The T cell receptor beta chain under discussion was sequenced for a study of persistence of HIV-infected CD4 T cells. At the level of the study: Blood samples, up to about 200 mL, came from multiple time points, except a couple of leukapheresis donors sampled once.

The immunoSEQ assay was version 4, run in survey mode. Method: immunoSEQ multiplex PCR; TCRdb's copy keeps in-frame clones and lacks some. The data hold roughly 32,000 clones, with about four fifths observed a single time. Remarks on this clone: What it binds is not known.

The ends were cut back, 6 bases at V and 6 bases at J, with 12 bases in the middle. The V gene's germline CDR1 is LNHDA and CDR2 SQIVND (reference sequence). The CDR3 is 13 amino acids. Study-level results: Compared with CD3/CD28-stimulated cells, CMV- and Gag-responding cells showed lower TCRbeta richness.

Cells were stimulated with CMV-infected fibroblast lysates at about 10 ug/mL. Memory cells lacking CD40L and CD69 with high CD45RO were sorted. Donors had undetectable plasma HIV-1 RNA, under 50 copies/mL, for 4+ years. PBMCs were depleted of CD8+ T cells before stimulation. The source material was CD4+ T cells sorted from PBMCs after roughly 18-hour stimulation, sampled from a patient who received antiretroviral therapy. This receptor was identified in an adult man with HIV who was CMV-seropositive. The V call is TRBV19, the J call TRBJ2-1, with a weak D call TRBD1 (6 bases). The CDR3 is CASSPTGSNEQFF. CDR3 coding DNA: TGTGCCAGTAGCCCGACAGGTTCCAATGAGCAGTTCTTC.